Below are 26 T cell receptor beta chains sequenced from a single sample in a study of blood T cells in healthy people across ages. Using a J-beta primer mix together with a sample-barcoded 5' primer, a second PCR was run for roughly 6 to 12 cycles. TCRdb independently ran MiXCR on the 5' RACE reads; one entry per CDR3 protein. The sample lists about 970,000 distinct CDR3 sequences; roughly 51% were seen once. Sequenced sample: blood. The receptors were sampled from a woman aged 60-75 years in good health.

In regard to this clonotype: A much larger clone sits a single nucleotide away, making a read error possible. This chain uses TRBV27 with TRBJ2-4, with TRBD2 matching 12 bases. Gene TRBJ2-7 matches the end of the DNA better, so the J call may be wrong. This CDR3 region has 17 residues. CDR1 MNHEY and CDR2 SMNVEV come from the germline V gene (reference sequence). In DNA, the CDR3 is TGTGCCAGCAGAGGATGGACTAGCGGGAACCGATACGACGAGCAGTACTTC. It yields the protein CASRGWTSGNRYDEQYF.

The J gene is TRBJ2-3, the V gene TRBV7-6; 11 positions agree with TRBD1. V shed 2 bases, J shed 2 bases, and the junction held 12 bases outside the gene matches. This CDR3 spans 19 amino acids. The germline gives CDR1 SGHVS, CDR2 FNYEAQ. CDR3 amino acids: CASSLTGTGGWRVTDTQYF. In DNA form, the CDR3 reads TGTGCCAGCAGCTTAACCGGGACAGGGGGGTGGAGGGTCACAGATACGCAGTATTTT.

This clonotype was recorded a few times. The chain links TRBV25-1 to TRBJ2-3; tentative D call: TRBD1 (5 bases). V was pared by 4 bases and J by 2 bases, with 13 bases between. The CDR3 contains 15 residues. Germline V gene data show CDR1 as MGHDK and CDR2 as SYGVNS. CDR3 sequence reads: CASSGPDRPTDTQYF. The DNA for the CDR3 is TGTGCCAGCAGTGGCCCCGACAGACCCACAGATACGCAGTATTTT.

The chain links TRBV7-2 to TRBJ2-5; no definite D call. The germline CDR1 and CDR2 sequences are SGHTA and FQGNSA. CDR3 length: 12 amino acids. V gave up 5 bases and J gave up 5 bases, with 9 bases separating them. The CDR3 spells CASSPIRETQYF. DNA of the CDR3: TGTGCCAGCAGCCCGATACGTGAGACCCAGTACTTC.

This clonotype showed up just a few times. J is TRBJ2-5 and V is TRBV27; D may match TRBD1 or TRBD2 (5 bases each). Germline CDR1 is MNHEY and CDR2 is SMNVEV (reference sequence). Trimming took 6 bases from V and 4 from J, leaving 12 bases between them. The CDR3 contains 13 residues. CDR3: CASRRDRRETQYF. As DNA, the CDR3 is TGTGCCAGCAGACGGGACCGGAGAGAGACCCAGTACTTC.

This chain joins TRBV4-1 and TRBJ1-2; 7 nucleotides agree with TRBD1. Germline lookup yields CDR1 MGHRA and CDR2 YSYEKL. After removal of 6 bases from V and 7 bases from J, the junction contained 8 bases not matched to a gene. The CDR3 is 13 residues long. The CDR3 DNA reads TGCGCCAGCAGGCGGCAGGGGGTTTCTGGCTACACCTTC. As protein: CASRRQGVSGYTF.

The chain combines TRBV6-5 with TRBJ2-1; 10 bases fit TRBD1. V gave up 5 bases and J gave up 6 bases; unmatched junction bases: 7. The CDR3 is 15 amino acids. The germline V gene encodes CDR1 MNHEY and CDR2 SVGAGI. For the CDR3, the DNA is TGTGCCAGCAGTGCGGCCGGACAGGGGGGCAATGAGCAGTTCTTC. Translation: CASSAAGQGGNEQFF.

The rearrangement uses TRBV4-1 and TRBJ1-5; D gene uncertain. The CDR3 sequence is 14 residues long. V was shortened by 0 bases and J by 3 bases, with 6 bases between the two germline ends. The germline V gene has CDR1 MGHRA and CDR2 YSYEKL. In nucleotides, the CDR3 is TGCGCCAGCAGCCAAGACACCTACAATCAGCCCCAGCATTTT. Its translation is CASSQDTYNQPQHF.

The chain is built from TRBV27 and TRBJ2-1, with 7 bases that match TRBD1. V shed 4 bases and J 8 bases; nucleotides not matched to a gene: 11. The CDR3 runs to 15 residues. CDR1 is MNHEY and CDR2 is SMNVEV in the germline V gene (reference sequence). The DNA for the CDR3 is TGTGCCAGCAGTTCCCCCTCTTTCGGGACAGATGAGCAGTTCTTC. It specifies CASSSPSFGTDEQFF.

This rearrangement joins TRBV6-5 to TRBJ2-5; D gene unclear. The DNA end favors TRBJ2-7, so the J call may be wrong. Germline CDR1 is MNHEY and CDR2 is SVGAGI. The CDR3 has 16 amino acids. The CDR3 DNA sequence: TGTGCCAGCACCCCTGGGTACGCTACCGGTACCTACGAGCAGTACTTC. It encodes CASTPGYATGTYEQYF.

This clonotype came up a few times. The chain carries TRBV7-2 and TRBJ2-7; 8 bases line up with TRBD2. This CDR3 has 15 residues. J was trimmed by 4 bases and V by 5 bases; bases with no gene match: 10. Germline CDR1 reads SGHTA; CDR2 reads FQGNSA. CDR3 nucleotides: TGTGCCAGCAGCCCGCCTTGGCGGGAGGCGTACGAGCAGTACTTC. Translated: CASSPPWREAYEQYF.

This clonotype came up many times. The V and J genes are TRBV18 and TRBJ2-3, with 7 bases fitting TRBD2. From germline, CDR1 is KGHSH and CDR2 LQKENI. This CDR3 region has 14 residues. The junction had 1 base not matched to a gene; V was cut back by 0 bases and J by 4 bases. Here the CDR3 reads CASSPPGGADTQYF. CDR3 bases: TGTGCCAGCTCACCACCGGGAGGGGCAGATACGCAGTATTTT.

V is TRBV7-2 and J is TRBJ2-5; D is undetermined. This CDR3 spans 16 amino acids. The germline CDR1 and CDR2 sequences are SGHTA and FQGNSA. Trimming took 5 bases from V and 2 from J, leaving 18 bases between them. In DNA, the CDR3 is TGTGCCAGCAGCCTGCGTTTTAGTAGGTATCAAGAGACCCAGTACTTC. It encodes CASSLRFSRYQETQYF.

The chain combines TRBV15 with TRBJ1-3; no clear D. V dropped 8 bases and J dropped 1 base, with 12 bases sitting between them. The V gene's germline CDR1 is LNHNV and CDR2 YYDKDF (reference sequence). CDR3 length: 14 residues. The CDR3 loop reads CATLPDRSGNTIYF. Written as DNA, the CDR3 is TGTGCCACCCTCCCCGACCGTTCTGGAAACACCATATATTTT.

V and J are TRBV29-1 and TRBJ1-1; 7 positions match TRBD1. This CDR3 region has 13 residues. V gave up 7 bases and J gave up 5 bases; unmatched junction bases: 10. The V gene's germline CDR1 is SQVTM and CDR2 ANQGSEA. CDR3 protein: CSAGTVQGTEAFF. For the CDR3, the DNA is TGCAGCGCCGGAACGGTACAGGGGACTGAAGCTTTCTTT.

The chain combines TRBV9 with TRBJ2-2; 13 nucleotides line up with TRBD2. The CDR3 length is 18 residues. CDR1 and CDR2 (germline): SGDLS, YYNGEE. With V trimmed by 4 bases and J by 5 bases, 11 bases remained unmatched. Here the CDR3 reads CASSLGLAGDLLTGELFF. CDR3 bases: TGTGCCAGCAGCCTTGGACTAGCGGGAGACCTTTTAACCGGGGAGCTGTTTTTT.

The J gene is TRBJ2-2, the V gene TRBV20-1; TRBD1 matches 7 bases. In germline, CDR1 is DFQATT, CDR2 SNEGSKA (reference sequence). This CDR3 is built from 16 residues. Trimming at V came to 5 bases and at J to 3 bases, leaving 12 bases not matched to a gene. CDR3 in amino acids: CSAARDSPSDTGELFF. For the CDR3, the DNA is TGCAGTGCTGCCCGGGACAGCCCTTCCGACACCGGGGAGCTGTTTTTT.

The rearrangement joins TRBV5-8 to TRBJ1-5; D gene unclear. The CDR3 length is 16 residues. V was clipped by 2 bases and J by 3 bases, with 15 bases between them. Germline V gene lookup returns CDR1 SGHTS and CDR2 YDEGEE. The CDR3: CASSLWGSLSNQPQHF. Written as DNA, the CDR3 is TGTGCCAGCAGCTTATGGGGAAGTCTGTCCAATCAGCCCCAGCATTTT.

This clonotype has only a few counts. The chain couples TRBV29-1 to TRBJ1-2; unclear D gene. Per germline, CDR1 SQVTM and CDR2 ANQGSEA. The CDR3 has 12 amino acids. The V end was cut by 6 bases, the J end by 8 bases, with 16 bases between. CDR3 region: CSVLAQKWGYTF. CDR3 bases: TGCAGCGTCCTAGCCCAGAAATGGGGCTACACCTTC. Filled out from reference TRBV29-1 and TRBJ1-2, the complete variable domain reads SAVISQKPSRDICQRGTSLTIQCQVDSQVTMMFWYRQQPGQSLTLIATANQGSEATYESGFVIDKFPISRPNLTFSTLTVSNMSPEDSSIYLCSVLAQKWGYTFGSGTRLTVV.

The chain joins TRBV28 to TRBJ2-5; 7 bases map to TRBD1. Germline V gene sequence: CDR1 MDHEN, CDR2 SYDVKM. Losses at the gene ends were 6 bases for V and 3 bases for J; bases not matched to a gene: 13. This CDR3 is 16 amino acids long. CDR3 sequence reads: CASSRNPGQRKETQYF. The CDR3 region has the DNA TGTGCCAGCAGCCGTAACCCGGGACAGAGAAAAGAGACCCAGTACTTC.

This clonotype appeared a few times. The chain carries TRBV3-1 and TRBJ2-1; a possible D gene is TRBD1 (6 bases). The V gene lost 4 bases and the J gene lost 0 bases, with 13 bases spanning the gap. Germline lookup yields CDR1 LGHDT and CDR2 YNNKEL (reference sequence). CDR3 length: 16 residues. CDR3 in DNA: TGTGCCAGCAGCCGGGGGCGCTCCAGCTCCTACAATGAGCAGTTCTTC. Translated: CASSRGRSSSYNEQFF.

The V call is TRBV7-7, the J call TRBJ2-5; TRBD1 agrees at 8 bases. The V gene end was trimmed by 1 base and the J gene end by 5 bases; junction bases not matched to a gene: 12. Germline V gives CDR1 SSHAT, CDR2 FNYEAQ (reference sequence). This CDR3 contains 17 residues. The CDR3 bases are TGTGCCAGCAGCTTAGGACAGGGGTCAGTTTTCCGGGAGACCCAGTACTTC. Its protein product is CASSLGQGSVFRETQYF.

The chain combines TRBV7-2 with TRBJ2-4, with 9 bases fitting TRBD2. The V segment lost 0 bases and the J segment 3 bases; nucleotides outside the gene matches: 3. Germline lookup yields CDR1 SGHTA and CDR2 FQGNSA. This CDR3 spans 16 amino acids. This CDR3 is CASSLAWTSVKNIQYF. The CDR3, as DNA: TGTGCCAGCAGCTTAGCTTGGACTAGCGTCAAAAACATTCAGTACTTC.

The chain links TRBV5-1 to TRBJ2-1; D is unresolved. This CDR3 contains 16 residues. V was cut by 2 bases and J by 5 bases, with 17 bases left in between. Looked up from germline, CDR1 is SGHRS and CDR2 is YFSETQ. CDR3 in amino acids: CASSLSGILRNNEQFF. Here the CDR3 DNA reads TGCGCCAGCAGCTTATCGGGTATCCTTCGAAACAATGAGCAGTTCTTC.

The chain links TRBV5-6 to TRBJ1-2, with D perhaps matching TRBD1 (6 bases). The CDR3 covers 13 residues. Germline V lookup: CDR1 SGHDT, CDR2 YYEEEE. Trimming removed 0 bases from V and 6 bases from J, with 9 bases in between. This CDR3 is CASSLAGEHGYTF. The DNA for the CDR3 is TGTGCCAGCAGCTTGGCAGGGGAGCATGGCTACACCTTC.

This clonotype was seen only once. This chain links TRBV6-5 with TRBJ2-1; 9 nucleotides line up with TRBD1. The CDR3 is 14 residues long. Looked up from germline, CDR1 is MNHEY and CDR2 is SVGAGI. Trimming removed 7 bases from V and 4 bases from J; junction bases left unmatched: 5. The CDR3 here is CASIPQGAYNEQFF. CDR3 sequence (DNA): TGTGCCAGCATTCCACAGGGGGCTTACAATGAGCAGTTCTTC.